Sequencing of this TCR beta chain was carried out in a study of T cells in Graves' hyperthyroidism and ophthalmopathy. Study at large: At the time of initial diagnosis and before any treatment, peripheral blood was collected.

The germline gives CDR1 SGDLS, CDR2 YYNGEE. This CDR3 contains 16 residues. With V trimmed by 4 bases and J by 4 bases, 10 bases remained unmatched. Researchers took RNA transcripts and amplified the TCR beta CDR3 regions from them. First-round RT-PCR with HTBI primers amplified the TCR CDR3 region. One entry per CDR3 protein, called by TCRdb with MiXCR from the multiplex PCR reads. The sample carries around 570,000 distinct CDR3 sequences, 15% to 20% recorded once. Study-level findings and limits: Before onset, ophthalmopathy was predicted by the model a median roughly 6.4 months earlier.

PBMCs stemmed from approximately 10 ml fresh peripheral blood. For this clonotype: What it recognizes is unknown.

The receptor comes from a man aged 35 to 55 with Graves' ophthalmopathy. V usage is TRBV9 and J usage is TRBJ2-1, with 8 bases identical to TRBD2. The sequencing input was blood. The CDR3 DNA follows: TGTGCCAGCAGCCTGAGACCGGGGGGGGCTTACAATGAGCAGTTCTTC. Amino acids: CASSLRPGGAYNEQFF.